This T cell receptor beta chain was sequenced during a study of cytomegalovirus exposure and HLA in healthy donors. PCR employed 60 Vbeta and 13 Jbeta primers. Sequencing used immunoSEQ multiplex PCR; TCRdb keeps in-frame clones, though not all of them. The sample contains about 160,000 clones, 77% of which appear only once. Germline V CDR1 and CDR2: SGHRS, YFSETQ. With V trimmed by 0 bases and J by 8 bases, 7 bases remained unmatched. There are 15 residues in the CDR3. This clone was seen only once. The chain is built from TRBV5-1 and TRBJ1-4; TRBD1 matches at 7 bases. The sample comprised PBMCs. The TCR was taken from a male donor in good health and CMV-seropositive. The CDR3 coding sequence is TGCGCCAGCAGCTTGGGGCGGCAGGGGGAGGAAAAACTGTTTTTT. Translating it yields CASSLGRQGEEKLFF.